The subject of this entry is one T cell receptor (beta chain). The sample comes from a study of patients and donors after allogeneic stem cell transplantation. This CDR3 region has 13 residues. The V end lost 2 bases, the J end lost 8 bases, and 7 bases lay between the germline ends. TCRdb reanalysed the RT-PCR reads using MiXCR and keeps one entry per CDR3 protein. Among about 57,000 distinct CDR3 sequences listed, approximately 12% were seen once. The receptor was isolated from a human donor who was either an allogeneic HSCT recipient or a stem cell or donor lymphocyte infusion donor (not recorded which). It is not recorded whose cells these are; they may come from a transplant donor. The chain couples TRBV12-3 or TRBV12-4 to TRBJ1-6; D call uncertain. Sequencing was performed on blood, either unsorted or a sorted T cell fraction (not recorded which). CDR3 sequence (DNA): TGTGCCAGCAGTTTAAACCTCCATTCACCCCTCCACTTT. It codes for CASSLNLHSPLHF.